This T cell receptor beta chain was retrieved from a study of monozygotic twins with cystic fibrosis. TCRdb's copy holds only in-frame clones and misses some; the assay was immunoSEQ multiplex PCR. The sample carries roughly 32,000 clones, about 96% recorded once. The CDR3 length is 16 residues. Trimming took 4 bases from V and 10 from J, leaving 21 bases between them. Germline V gives CDR1 SGHTS, CDR2 YDEGEE. This sequence originates from a girl aged 2 to 9 with cystic fibrosis. The chain combines TRBV5-8 with TRBJ1-6, with D perhaps TRBD1 (5 bases). Material: blood. CDR3 sequence: CASSPEGTPPGSPLHF. For the CDR3, the DNA is TGTGCCAGCAGCCCGGAGGGGACTCCGCCGGGCTCACCCCTCCACTTT.